This T cell receptor (beta chain) was captured by sequencing in a study of blood T cell repertoires in COVID-19 (dated by TCRdb to about 2020). Study-wide context: Samples covering the acute and convalescent phases of COVID-19 were provided by collaborators in the United States, Italy and Spain. Samples came from the ongoing ImmuneRACE study (first 160 participants) plus 1,254 subjects from 6 global collaborators. Subjects who had been exposed to COVID-19, were actively infected with it, or had recovered from it provided the deeply sampled blood TCRbeta repertoires that made up the dataset. The prospective study material was composed of cDNA or gDNA derived from T cells, B-cell-depleted T cells, or PBMCs. The repertoires were released in a freely available public database intended as a resource for research on the immune response to SARS-CoV-2. Sample metadata almost always included a de-identified subject ID, COVID-19 status, age in years and sex. Where available, HLA class I and class II types were taken from metadata supplied by the sample provider and were not determined by assay-based typing.

Participants in the prospective study were enrolled through a virtual design, were aged about 18 to 100 years, and lived in approximately 24 United States geographic areas. Cohort assignment in the prospective study relied on participant-reported clinical history from a screening survey and a study questionnaire. Recovered participants in ImmuneRACE Cohort 3 were defined by two consecutive negative NP/OP PCR tests, clearance by a healthcare professional, or resolution of symptoms. In the prospective study, mobile phlebotomists collected whole blood, serum and a nasopharyngeal or oropharyngeal swab from each participant. Participants in the prospective study had the option to provide additional blood draws and questionnaires over a roughly 2-month period. Before DNA extraction, blood samples from the prospective study were shipped at room temperature or frozen. This clone appeared once. Its antigen is currently not known. No much larger clonotype is one base removed from it; base qualities were not supplied.

The immunoSEQ Assay, a bias-controlled multiplex PCR, was used to amplify TCRbeta CDR3 regions from genomic DNA. Per the authors' processing: Within the assay, amplification of reference gene primers was used to estimate how many nucleated cells each sample contained. Sequence reads were collapsed and filtered to measure the absolute abundance of every unique TCRbeta CDR3 rearrangement. Productive Simpson clonality was computed per sample as the square root of Simpson's diversity index over productive rearrangements. The immuneACCESS repertoire file appears here via TCRdb, limited to in-frame rearrangements. These files lack a portion of the clones; in checked studies, under half of the deficit traces to unresolved V genes, and the cause of the others is not known. D and trimming were read from the DNA, whereas the V and J calls and clone size are those reported in that table. The table for this sample lists 450,000 or so clones; 90% of them were counted only once. The ten largest clones represent less than 0.75% of the sample.

General study outcomes and caveats: The amount of clinical and demographic metadata varied by source and participant and was provided uncurated.

Including cysteine and phenylalanine, the CDR3 has 13 amino acids. Solely the CDR3 DNA is kept, with 39 bases framed from the first base. V is clipped by 6 bases and J by 1 base, and the sequence between their germline boundaries is 8 bases long. CDR1 and CDR2 are read off the germline V gene as KGHDR and SFDVKD. The chain links TRBV24-1 with TRBJ1-1; the D gene is perhaps TRBD1, from 6 matching bases. The sequenced sample consisted of PBMCs or T cells enriched from blood (not recorded which). The TCR sequence derives from a man younger than 35 who had recovered from COVID-19. The bases read TGTGCCACCAGTAGGGGGACGAACACTGAAGCTTTCTTT. Protein translation: CATSRGTNTEAFF.